The clone carrying this T cell receptor (beta chain) was detected once. Its matching antigen is unknown. The same CDR3 is also encoded by other DNA sequences in this sample. Data came from immunoSEQ multiplex PCR; TCRdb stores just in-frame clones and leaves some out. This table holds 1.5 million to 2.5 million clones, less than 95% found once. The sample originates from a study of shared clonotypes between healthy human individuals. Overall study findings and caveats: Compared with memory subsets, naive subsets generally had larger estimated richness.

Only CD45RO-negative cells positively selected for CCR7 counted as naive CD8 cells, so terminally differentiated effector memory CD45RA+ cells were excluded. The sequence derives from a man younger than 35 in good health. The sequencing input was naive CD8+ T cells sorted from blood.

The CDR3, as DNA: TGTGCCAGCAGTTACCTCGACGGAAACTATGGCTACACCTTC. Translated: CASSYLDGNYGYTF. The chain carries TRBV6-5 and TRBJ1-2; D gene ambiguous. Trimming took off 2 bases at V and 2 bases at J, with 9 bases between the two ends. The germline gives CDR1 MNHEY, CDR2 SVGAGI. This CDR3 comprises 14 residues.